Presented here are 18 T cell receptor beta chains from one specimen sequenced in a study of blood T cell repertoires in COVID-19. The repertoire was sequenced with immunoSEQ multiplex PCR; TCRdb's copy has only in-frame clones and lacks some. This repertoire shows roughly 160,000 clones, more than 85% found once; its top ten account for around 0.63%. Material for sequencing was peripheral blood. These receptors came from a man aged 55 to 69 with COVID-19, enrolled during active disease.

CDR3 in amino acids: CATSRGGFRLNTEAFF. CDR3 sequence (DNA): TGTGCCACCAGCAGAGGAGGATTTAGGCTGAACACTGAAGCTTTCTTT. The gene calls are TRBV15 and TRBJ1-1; D uncertain. The V end was cut by 1 base, the J end by 0 bases, with 12 bases between. CDR1 is LNHNV, CDR2 YYDKDF, per germline (reference sequence). The CDR3 is 16 residues long.

The V call is TRBV27, the J call TRBJ2-3; 8 bases are shared with TRBD2. In germline, CDR1 is MNHEY, CDR2 SMNVEV (reference sequence). The CDR3 consists of 16 residues. The J segment lost 5 bases and the V segment lost 4 bases, leaving 11 bases of the junction unmatched. CDR3 in DNA: TGTGCCAGCAGTTCACGTGTCCCGGGACTAGGAGATACGCAGTATTTT. It codes for CASSSRVPGLGDTQYF.

The rearrangement links TRBV27 to TRBJ1-2, with D maybe TRBD1 (5 bases). Deletions cut 0 bases from V and 4 bases from J, with 9 bases between. CDR3 size: 14 residues. Looked up from germline, CDR1 is MNHEY and CDR2 is SMNVEV (reference sequence). DNA for the CDR3: TGTGCCAGCAGTTTATCCAGGGTTAGCTATGGCTACACCTTC. It is translated as CASSLSRVSYGYTF.

V and J are TRBV5-8 and TRBJ1-2; D is unclear. The CDR3 loop spans 11 amino acids. Per germline, CDR1 SGHTS and CDR2 YDEGEE. V was trimmed by 4 bases and J by 4 bases, leaving 5 bases between them. CDR3: CASSPGYGYTF. CDR3 sequence (DNA): TGTGCCAGCAGCCCGGGCTATGGCTACACCTTC. The full variable domain, its missing parts supplied by reference TRBV5-8 and TRBJ1-2, is EAGVTQSPTHLIKTRGQQATLRCSPISGHTSVYWYQQALGLGLQFLLWYDEGEERNRGNFPPRFSGRQFPNYSSELNVNALELEDSALYLCASSPGYGYTFGSGTRLTVV.

This clone appeared a few times. V usage is TRBV14 and J usage is TRBJ1-3, with D possibly being TRBD1 (5 bases). Germline lookup yields CDR1 SGHDN and CDR2 FVKESK. The CDR3 is made up of 15 amino acids. V dropped 6 bases and J dropped 0 bases, with 12 bases sitting between them. For the CDR3, the DNA is TGTGCCAGCAGGGGATTGGGGGGCTCTGGAAACACCATATATTTT. Its translation: CASRGLGGSGNTIYF. Full variable domain (remainder filled in from reference TRBV14 and TRBJ1-3): EAGVTQFPSHSVIEKGQTVTLRCDPISGHDNLYWYRRVMGKEIKFLLHFVKESKQDESGMPNNRFLAERTGGTYSTLKVQPAELEDSGVYFCASRGLGGSGNTIYFGEGSWLTVV.

V gene TRBV3-1 (or the pseudogene TRBV3-2) combines with J gene TRBJ2-1; D is possibly TRBD2 (5 bases). The CDR3 consists of 13 residues. V lost 1 base to trimming and J lost 10 bases, with 11 bases between them. Germline assignment: CDR1 LGHDT and CDR2 YNNKEL (reference sequence). The CDR3 protein is CASSQAQTTEQFF. CDR3 sequence (DNA): TGTGCCAGCAGCCAAGCCCAGACTACGGAGCAGTTCTTC.

The chain carries TRBV6-5 and TRBJ1-1, with TRBD1 matching 9 bases. There are 14 residues in the CDR3. From germline, CDR1 is MNHEY and CDR2 SVGAGI. Losses at the gene ends were 6 bases for V and 0 bases for J; bases not matched to a gene: 2. The CDR3 nucleotides read TGTGCCAGCAGGGGACAGGGCTTGAACACTGAAGCTTTCTTT. It translates to CASRGQGLNTEAFF.

This clone was seen only once. The CDR3 sequence is CASSSDRGQPQHF. The CDR3 nucleotides are TGTGCCAGCAGTTCAGACAGGGGGCAGCCCCAGCATTTT. This chain uses TRBV12-3 or TRBV12-4 with TRBJ1-5; 9 bases are shared with TRBD1. V lost 4 bases and J lost 7; bases outside the gene matches: 2. This CDR3 has 13 amino acids.

This chain connects TRBV18 to TRBJ2-1; D might be TRBD2 (6 bases). The V gene's germline CDR1 is KGHSH and CDR2 LQKENI. The CDR3 is 14 residues long. Between the trimmed V and J ends, which lost 3 bases and 8 bases, there was a span of 14 bases. The CDR3 DNA follows: TGTGCCAGCTCACCTCAGGGACTGGCCGATGAGCAGTTCTTC. Its protein is CASSPQGLADEQFF.

J is TRBJ2-7 and V is TRBV18, with 9 bases identical to TRBD2. The CDR3 is 14 residues long. The V gene end was trimmed by 5 bases and the J gene end by 7 bases; junction bases not matched to a gene: 9. Germline loops: CDR1 KGHSH, CDR2 LQKENI. The CDR3 bases are TGTGCCAGCTCAGGCGCTAGCGGGATCTTGGAGCAGTACTTC. Translated: CASSGASGILEQYF.

The chain employs TRBV19 and TRBJ2-3; 13 positions agree with TRBD2. This CDR3 contains 14 residues. Germline lookup yields CDR1 LNHDA and CDR2 SQIVND (reference sequence). CDR3 in amino acids: CGSGTSGNTDTQYF. The CDR3 DNA follows: TGTGGTTCCGGGACTAGCGGGAACACAGATACGCAGTATTTT.

The chain employs TRBV18 and TRBJ1-6, with D possibly matching TRBD1 (5 bases). Trimming removed 1 base at V and 8 bases at J, with 9 bases between. Germline V CDR1 and CDR2: KGHSH, LQKENI. The CDR3 totals 14 residues. As DNA, the CDR3 is TGTGCCAGCTCACCACAGGCGACAGATTCACCCCTCCACTTT. It is translated as CASSPQATDSPLHF.

J is TRBJ2-3 and V is TRBV6-1, with 7 bases identical to TRBD1. Germline CDR1 reads MNHNS; CDR2 reads SASEGT. V was pared by 0 bases and J by 1 base, with 1 base of the junction left unmatched. The CDR3 length is 15 residues. The CDR3 sequence is CASSEAGTGTDTQYF. CDR3 DNA sequence: TGTGCCAGCAGTGAAGCCGGGACAGGCACAGATACGCAGTATTTT.

The V and J genes are TRBV5-6 and TRBJ1-1; D unclear. This CDR3 spans 11 amino acids. Between the trimmed V and J ends, which lost 5 bases and 4 bases, there was a span of 6 bases. Per germline, CDR1 SGHDT and CDR2 YYEEEE. CDR3 DNA: TGTGCCAGCAGGAGGAGCACTGAAGCTTTCTTT. This gives the protein CASRRSTEAFF.

This clone has more than one count but fewer than ten. This chain uses TRBV2 with TRBJ1-5, with 9 bases lining up with TRBD1. This CDR3 is built from 15 residues. V lost 4 bases, J lost 4 bases, and 5 bases stayed unmatched. The germline CDR1 and CDR2 sequences are SNHLY and FYNNEI. CDR3 sequence: CASSAGTGTNQPQHF. In DNA, the CDR3 is TGTGCCAGCAGTGCTGGGACAGGGACGAATCAGCCCCAGCATTTT.

V usage is TRBV7-8 and J usage is TRBJ2-2; 9 nucleotides agree with TRBD1. V lost 6 bases and J lost 2; bases outside the gene matches: 4. Germline V lookup: CDR1 SGHVS, CDR2 FQNEAQ. CDR3 length: 15 residues. Here the CDR3 reads CASRPQGANTGELFF. The CDR3 DNA reads TGTGCCAGCAGGCCACAGGGGGCAAACACCGGGGAGCTGTTTTTT.

The chain links TRBV12-1 to TRBJ2-2; the listed D gene, TRBD1, was not tested against the DNA. TRBV12-1 is a pseudogene segment. CDR3 length: 18 residues. CDR3 DNA sequence: TGTGCCAGCAGCTTCGAAGGGACAGGGGGCGTGTGGACCGGGGAGCTGTTTTTT. Amino acids: CASSFEGTGGVWTGELFF.

The rearrangement joins TRBV24-1 to TRBJ2-7; 8 nucleotides align to TRBD1. Germline CDR1 and CDR2: KGHDR and SFDVKD. With V trimmed by 3 bases and J by 6 bases, 9 bases remained unmatched. This CDR3 comprises 15 residues. For the CDR3, the DNA is TGTGCCACCAGTGATGGGACAGGTTACCCTCTCGAGCAGTACTTC. Translation gives CATSDGTGYPLEQYF.